This TCR beta chain derives from a study of blood T cells in healthy people across ages. Overall study context: Roughly one uniquely barcoded beta molecule per two T cells was captured. Findings of the study overall: When set beside aged donors, long-lived donors presented more naive CD4+ cells and higher diversity. Roughly linear declines in TCR beta diversity per million T cells occurred with age.

No fewer than 6 million PBMCs went into each sample. This clonotype came up many times. The antigen remains undetermined. A second PCR, run for about 7 to 11 cycles, used a sample-barcoded 5' primer plus a J-beta primer mix. TCRdb reprocessed the 5' RACE reads with MiXCR, giving one entry per CDR3 protein. The sample lists about 640,000 distinct CDR3 sequences, about 30% occurring once. With V trimmed by 0 bases and J by 3 bases, 11 bases remained unmatched. CDR1 is SGHTA and CDR2 is FQGTGA in the germline V gene. The CDR3 has 18 residues. Sequencing was done on a sample of blood. This TCR was recovered from a woman over 75 in good health. The chain links TRBV7-3 to TRBJ2-1, with 7 bases matching TRBD1. CDR3 region: CASSLTADRQGFYNEQFF. CDR3 DNA: TGTGCCAGCAGCTTAACGGCTGATAGACAGGGATTCTACAATGAGCAGTTCTTC.